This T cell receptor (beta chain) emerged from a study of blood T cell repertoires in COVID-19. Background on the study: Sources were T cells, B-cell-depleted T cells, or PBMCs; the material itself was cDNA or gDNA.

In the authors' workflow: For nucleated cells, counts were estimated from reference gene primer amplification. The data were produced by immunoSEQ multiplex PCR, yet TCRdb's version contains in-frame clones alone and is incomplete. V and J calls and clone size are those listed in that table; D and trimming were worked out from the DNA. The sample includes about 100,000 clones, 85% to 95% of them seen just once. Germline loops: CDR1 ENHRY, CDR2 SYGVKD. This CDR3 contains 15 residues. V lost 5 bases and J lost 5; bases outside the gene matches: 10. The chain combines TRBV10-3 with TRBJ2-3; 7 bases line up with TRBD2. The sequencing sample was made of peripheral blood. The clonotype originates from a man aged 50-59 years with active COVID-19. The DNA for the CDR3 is TGTGCCATCAGTAATGGGGCCGCTAGCGGAGATACGCAGTATTTT. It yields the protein CAISNGAASGDTQYF.